What follows is one TCR beta chain and its context. At the DNA level, this CDR3 is encoded by other sequences in the same sample as well. Methods used by the authors: How many nucleated cells were present was estimated from reference gene primer amplification. Generated by immunoSEQ multiplex PCR, the TCRdb table keeps only in-frame clones and is missing some. The V and J calls and clone size were taken over from that table, and D and trimming were inferred from the DNA. The table has just over 250,000 clones, about 88% seen once. Germline V lookup: CDR1 SGHTA, CDR2 FQGTGA. V lost 4 bases and J 7 bases, leaving 11 bases between the germline ends. This CDR3 has 14 amino acids. The data were obtained in a study of blood T cell repertoires in COVID-19. About the study: The study drew acute and convalescent COVID-19 samples from the United States, Italy and Spain. PBMCs, B-cell-depleted T cells, or T cells were the source of the cDNA or gDNA that made up the material.

The receptor was derived from a man aged 60 to 69 who had recovered from COVID-19. Material: peripheral blood. V gene TRBV7-3 combines with J gene TRBJ1-6; maybe TRBD1 (5 bases). The CDR3 loop is CASSSQGGNSPLHF. CDR3 nucleotides: TGTGCCAGCAGCTCCCAGGGAGGGAATTCACCCCTCCACTTT.